One sample yielded the 19 T cell receptor beta chains listed below, sequenced in a study of OX40 agonist ivuxolimab in advanced cancers. The protocol was immunoSEQ multiplex PCR, while the TCRdb copy is restricted to in-frame clones and leaves out a portion. This table has tens of thousands of clones, 86% appearing once. The sample in question was CD4+ or CD8+ T cells sorted from blood, obtained in a trial of the OX40 agonist ivuxolimab. The receptor source for this set is an adult with an advanced solid tumor such as melanoma, head and neck, liver or kidney cancer.

The chain couples TRBV13 to TRBJ2-7, with 11 bases that match TRBD2. Germline V lookup: CDR1 PRHDT, CDR2 FYEKMQ (reference sequence). The CDR3 spans 16 residues. V lost 5 bases, J lost 4 bases, and 10 bases stayed unmatched. CDR3 DNA: TGTGCCAGCAGCCTTAGCGGGGGGGCCCCGCATTACGAGCAGTACTTC. Translating gives CASSLSGGAPHYEQYF.

The CDR3 sequence is CASSVVRTHHNEQFF. The CDR3 DNA sequence: TGTGCCAGCAGCGTAGTTAGGACCCATCACAATGAGCAGTTCTTC. The chain joins TRBV9 to TRBJ2-1; D is ambiguous. This CDR3 spans 15 amino acids. Germline CDR1 is SGDLS and CDR2 is YYNGEE. V lost 0 bases to trimming and J lost 5 bases, with 12 bases between them. Combining the CDR3 with reference TRBV9 and TRBJ2-1 gives the whole variable domain DSGVTQTPKHLITATGQRVTLRCSPRSGDLSVYWYQQSLDQGLQFLIQYYNGEERAKGNILERFSAQQFPDLHSELNLSSLELGDSALYFCASSVVRTHHNEQFFGPGTRLTVL.

The chain has TRBV28 and TRBJ2-7, with 12 nucleotides matching TRBD1. The CDR3 loop spans 15 amino acids. CDR1 and CDR2 (germline): MDHEN, SYDVKM. J lost 6 bases, V lost 3 bases, and 6 bases had no gene match. The CDR3 spells CASSFSGTGGLEQYF. The CDR3, as DNA: TGTGCCAGCAGTTTTTCCGGGACAGGGGGCCTCGAGCAGTACTTC.

Worth noting for this clone: A junction end diverges from the germline sequence, so it may reflect a read error. The rearrangement joins TRBV6-5 to TRBJ2-7, with D unclear. The CDR3 has 12 residues. Germline assignment: CDR1 MNHEY and CDR2 SVGAGI. CDR3 sequence: CVSSPVTGPKYF. The CDR3 DNA follows: TGTGTCAGCAGCCCTGTGACCGGCCCTAAGTACTTC.

The chain uses TRBV29-1 and TRBJ2-7; 7 nucleotides line up with TRBD2. Trimming at V came to 3 bases and at J to 4 bases, leaving 6 bases not matched to a gene. Per germline, CDR1 SQVTM and CDR2 ANQGSEA. CDR3 length: 13 amino acids. The CDR3 DNA sequence: TGCAGCGTTGAGACTAGCTTAACGTACGAGCAGTACTTC. Residues: CSVETSLTYEQYF.

This sequence joins TRBV7-9 and TRBJ2-3; 9 bases agree with TRBD2. V shed 3 bases, J shed 4 bases, and the junction held 5 bases outside the gene matches. This CDR3 region has 15 residues. The V gene's germline CDR1 is SEHNR and CDR2 FQNEAQ (reference sequence). The CDR3 loop is CASSFSGRGADTQYF. The CDR3 DNA is TGTGCCAGCAGCTTTAGCGGGAGAGGTGCAGATACGCAGTATTTT.

The rearrangement joins TRBV6-5 to TRBJ2-5, with no clear D. Germline values: CDR1 MNHEY, CDR2 SVGAGI. Trimming took 7 bases from V and 5 from J, leaving 5 bases between them. The length of the CDR3 is 10 residues. The CDR3 sequence is CASMLETQYF. The CDR3 coding sequence is TGTGCCAGCATGTTGGAGACCCAGTACTTC.

V usage is TRBV14 and J usage is TRBJ1-1; no clear D. Germline assignment: CDR1 SGHDN and CDR2 FVKESK. CDR3 length equals 13 residues. The ends were cut back, 2 bases at V and 1 base at J, with 5 bases in the middle. CDR3 coding DNA: TGTGCCAGCAGCCAAAGCAGGAACACTGAAGCTTTCTTT. Amino acid sequence: CASSQSRNTEAFF.

The chain employs TRBV5-5 and TRBJ1-4, with 7 nucleotides matching TRBD1. The CDR3 extends over 15 amino acids. Germline V gene data show CDR1 as SGHKS and CDR2 as YYEKEE (reference sequence). With V trimmed by 0 bases and J by 3 bases, 2 bases remained unmatched. The CDR3, as DNA: TGTGCCAGCAGCTTGGTAGGGACAGCTAATGAAAAACTGTTTTTT. Its translation is CASSLVGTANEKLFF.

The chain carries TRBV4-1 and TRBJ2-2; no clear D gene. The CDR3 is 15 residues long. V was pared by 2 bases and J by 1 base, with 8 bases between. Germline V CDR1 and CDR2: MGHRA, YSYEKL. Here the CDR3 reads CASSQQILNTGELFF. The DNA of the CDR3 is TGCGCCAGCAGCCAACAAATACTGAACACCGGGGAGCTGTTTTTT.

The rearrangement joins TRBV11-2 to TRBJ2-3, with 12 positions matching TRBD2. CDR3 size: 16 residues. Per the germline V gene, CDR1 is SGHAT and CDR2 is FQNNGV. J lost 0 bases, V lost 3 bases, and 1 base had no gene match. In nucleotides, the CDR3 is TGTGCCAGCAGCTTTACTAGCGGGGGGAGCACAGATACGCAGTATTTT. It specifies CASSFTSGGSTDTQYF.

The chain has TRBV27 and TRBJ1-2, with a possible D match to TRBD1 (5 bases). The V gene's germline CDR1 is MNHEY and CDR2 SMNVEV (reference sequence). The CDR3 runs to 13 residues. Deletions cut 7 bases from V and 5 bases from J, with 14 bases between. The CDR3 sequence: CASKLRGSYGYTF. CDR3 DNA sequence: TGTGCCAGCAAGCTAAGGGGATCGTATGGCTACACCTTC.

V usage is TRBV9 and J usage is TRBJ2-3, with D possibly matching TRBD1 (6 bases). Trimming stripped 4 bases from V and 3 bases from J, with 9 bases between. Germline lookup yields CDR1 SGDLS and CDR2 YYNGEE. This CDR3 is built from 13 residues. Here the CDR3 reads CASSTTGTDTQYF. The CDR3 nucleotides are TGTGCCAGCAGCACCACAGGGACAGATACGCAGTATTTT.

This rearrangement joins TRBV5-5 to TRBJ1-3, with 8 bases aligning to TRBD1. CDR3 length: 16 residues. V shed 0 bases and J 0 bases; nucleotides not matched to a gene: 2. From germline, CDR1 is SGHKS and CDR2 YYEKEE (reference sequence). CDR3 sequence reads: CASSLAGGRSGNTIYF. The CDR3 coding sequence is TGTGCCAGCAGCTTGGCAGGGGGCCGCTCTGGAAACACCATATATTTT. The full variable domain, in which reference TRBV5-5 and TRBJ1-3 provide the parts outside the CDR3, is DAGVTQSPTHLIKTRGQQVTLRCSPISGHKSVSWYQQVLGQGPQFIFQYYEKEERGRGNFPDRFSARQFPNYSSELNVNALLLGDSALYLCASSLAGGRSGNTIYFGEGSWLTVV.

This clone was found once. This chain joins TRBV11-2 and TRBJ1-2, with D perhaps TRBD1 (5 bases). The CDR3 totals 13 residues. Germline V lookup: CDR1 SGHAT, CDR2 FQNNGV. Deletions cut 2 bases from V and 7 bases from J, with 11 bases between. CDR3 residues: CASSLSGVPGYTF. CDR3 DNA sequence: TGTGCCAGCAGCTTATCGGGGGTCCCTGGCTACACCTTC. The whole variable domain, filled in from reference TRBV11-2 and TRBJ1-2, reads EAGVAQSPRYKIIEKRQSVAFWCNPISGHATLYWYQQILGQGPKLLIQFQNNGVVDDSQLPKDRFSAERLKGVDSTLKIQPAKLEDSAVYLCASSLSGVPGYTFGSGTRLTVV.

This clone showed up just once. V and J are TRBV7-3 and TRBJ2-1; 7 bases map to TRBD2. Germline assignment: CDR1 SGHTA and CDR2 FQGTGA. V was clipped by 5 bases and J by 9 bases; unmatched bases: 7. The CDR3 extends over 13 amino acids. CDR3 in amino acids: CASSLGLDSEQFF. The CDR3 DNA sequence: TGTGCCAGCAGCCTCGGACTAGATAGTGAGCAGTTCTTC.

The rearrangement links TRBV6-6 to TRBJ1-6; TRBD1 is a possible D gene (6 bases). CDR3 length equals 15 residues. CDR1 MNHNY and CDR2 SVGAGI come from the germline V gene (reference sequence). V gave up 6 bases and J gave up 8 bases, with 17 bases separating them. Here the CDR3 reads CASRGRGGRDSPLHF. CDR3 sequence (DNA): TGTGCCAGCAGGGGACGAGGGGGACGGGATTCACCCCTCCACTTT.

This clone was found once. V gene TRBV7-2 combines with J gene TRBJ1-1, with TRBD1 as a possible D gene (5 bases). CDR3 size: 17 residues. Germline assignment: CDR1 SGHTA and CDR2 FQGNSA. The germline V and J ends were trimmed by 4 bases and 7 bases, with 25 bases remaining between them. The CDR3: CASSSRPKTVPRGEAFF. CDR3 coding DNA: TGTGCCAGCAGCTCACGACCAAAGACAGTCCCTAGAGGTGAAGCTTTCTTT.

The chain carries TRBV5-4 and TRBJ2-5, with 8 bases that match TRBD2. Germline CDR1 reads SGHNT; CDR2 reads YYREEE (reference sequence). The CDR3 spans 16 residues. V dropped 0 bases and J dropped 5; count of bases not matched to a gene: 9. CDR3 residues: CASSLAGGGMGETQYF. Written as DNA, the CDR3 is TGTGCCAGCAGCTTGGCCGGGGGGGGTATGGGCGAGACCCAGTACTTC.